The source of this TCR beta chain is a study of T-cell reconstitution after alpha-beta-depleted transplantation in children. On this clonotype itself: Its specificity is not known.

The ends lost 5 bases at V and 6 bases at J; junction bases unmatched: 12. The CDR3 is 15 residues long. CDR1 DFQATT and CDR2 SNEGSKA come from the germline V gene (reference sequence). Preparing the TCRbeta library involved the use of unique molecular identifiers. One entry per CDR3 protein, called by TCRdb with MiXCR from the PCR reads. The sample shows about 310,000 distinct CDR3 sequences, 23% of them seen only once. Study-level results: Reportedly, alpha-beta T cells present about two months post-transplant originated from several hundred expanded clones of graft origin. Once a year had passed after transplant, T-cell counts and diversity came mostly from newly produced T cells.

J is TRBJ2-2 and V is TRBV20-1; 7 bases match TRBD1. The starting material was PBMCs, mostly from graft donor cells, obtained 180 days after TCRalphabeta/CD19-depleted stem cell transplant. The TCR was taken from a male patient between 10 and 17 years old who had a stem cell transplant for acute lymphoblastic leukemia, so the T cells may come from the graft donor. CDR3 in amino acids: CSAPFIQGRAGELFF. The DNA of the CDR3 is TGCAGTGCTCCCTTTATACAGGGGCGGGCCGGGGAGCTGTTTTTT.